Listed below are T cell receptor beta chains from one sample, sequenced in a study of blood T cell repertoires in COVID-19. The assay was immunoSEQ multiplex PCR, and TCRdb's table has in-frame clones only and misses some. Of 450,000 to 500,000 clones listed, approximately 85% were seen once; the top ten hold approximately 2.9%. What was sequenced was peripheral blood. Source of these receptors: a human donor in a cohort sampled during active COVID-19. Both conserved end residues are part of each CDR3. A D gene is named only where the DNA matches it firmly. Clone size is not always given. Where it is, it says once, few, many or a class for expanded clones.

J: TRBJ2-3; D: TRBD2; V: TRBV12-5; size: NA; CDR3: CASGSSREGPDTQYF; DNA: TGTGCTAGTGGTTCCTCGCGGGAGGGCCCCGATACGCAGTATTTT
J: TRBJ2-3; D: TRBD2; V: TRBV6-5; size: NA; CDR3: CASSYGVAGDTQYF; DNA: TGTGCCAGCAGTTACGGGGTAGCGGGAGATACGCAGTATTTT
J: TRBJ1-5; D: NA; V: TRBV18; size: NA; CDR3: CASSPSYNSNQPQHF; DNA: TGTGCCAGCTCACCCTCCTATAATAGCAATCAGCCCCAGCATTTT
J: TRBJ1-2; D: NA; V: TRBV4-1; size: many; CDR3: CASSQDRGLSSGYTF; DNA: TGCGCCAGCAGCCAAGATCGAGGCCTCAGCTCTGGCTACACCTTC
J: TRBJ2-3; D: NA; V: TRBV18; size: NA; CDR3: CASSPREIGTDTQYF; DNA: TGTGCCAGCTCACCGAGGGAGATCGGCACAGATACGCAGTATTTT
J: TRBJ1-2; D: NA; V: TRBV30; size: NA; CDR3: CAWSVPKLTPSYGYTF; DNA: TGTGCCTGGAGTGTACCCAAACTGACACCGTCCTATGGCTACACCTTC
J: TRBJ1-1; D: TRBD1; V: TRBV7-8; size: NA; CDR3: CASSSPRQGGTEAFF; DNA: TGTGCCAGCAGCTCCCCCCGACAGGGTGGGACTGAAGCTTTCTTT
J: TRBJ2-1; D: NA; V: TRBV7-9; size: NA; CDR3: CASSLGSVGSRYNEQFF; DNA: TGTGCCAGCAGCTTAGGGTCTGTGGGGAGTCGCTACAATGAGCAGTTCTTC
J: TRBJ1-4; D: NA; V: TRBV4-3; size: NA; CDR3: CASSGAGAGNEKLFF; DNA: TGCGCCAGCAGCGGGGCGGGGGCTGGTAATGAAAAACTGTTTTTT
J: TRBJ2-7; D: NA; V: TRBV2; size: NA; CDR3: CASSESWTGPRNEQYF; DNA: TGTGCCAGCAGTGAATCGTGGACTGGCCCTCGGAACGAGCAGTACTTC
J: TRBJ2-1; D: NA; V: TRBV7-3; size: NA; CDR3: CASSSEPYNEQFF; DNA: TGTGCCAGCAGCTCGGAGCCCTACAATGAGCAGTTCTTC
J: TRBJ1-5; D: NA; V: TRBV7-9; size: NA; CDR3: CASSLGLNQPQHF; DNA: TGTGCCAGCAGCTTAGGACTGAATCAGCCCCAGCATTTT
J: TRBJ2-4; D: NA; V: TRBV2; size: NA; CDR3: CASSERLAVEKNIQYF; DNA: TGTGCCAGCAGTGAAAGGCTAGCTGTAGAGAAAAACATTCAGTACTTC
J: TRBJ1-2; D: NA; V: TRBV6-2/TRBV6-3; size: NA; CDR3: CASSTLRDIANYGYTF; DNA: TGTGCCAGCAGTACGCTCCGGGACATCGCTAACTATGGCTACACCTTC
J: TRBJ1-1; D: TRBD1; V: TRBV3-1/TRBV3-2; size: NA; CDR3: CASSFRTGLNTEAFF; DNA: TGTGCCAGCAGCTTCCGGACAGGGTTGAACACTGAAGCTTTCTTT
J: TRBJ2-7; D: TRBD2; V: TRBV6-1; size: NA; CDR3: CASSENLAGGEQYF; DNA: TGTGCCAGCAGTGAAAATCTAGCGGGAGGGGAGCAGTACTTC
J: TRBJ1-4; D: NA; V: TRBV5-6; size: NA; CDR3: CASSLLLREEKLFF; DNA: TGTGCCAGCAGCTTGCTCCTCCGGGAGGAAAAACTGTTTTTT
J: TRBJ2-2; D: TRBD1; V: TRBV7-2; size: NA; CDR3: CASSLFRTGGTGELFF; DNA: TGTGCCAGCAGCTTATTTAGGACAGGGGGCACCGGGGAGCTGTTTTTT
J: TRBJ2-5; D: NA; V: TRBV28; size: once; CDR3: CASSLWTVRETQYF; DNA: TGTGCCAGCAGTTTATGGACAGTTCGGGAGACCCAGTACTTC
J: TRBJ2-2; D: TRBD2; V: TRBV5-5; size: NA; CDR3: CASSLGTSGRAPGELFF; DNA: TGTGCCAGCAGCTTGGGGACTAGCGGGAGGGCCCCCGGGGAGCTGTTTTTT
J: TRBJ2-5; D: NA; V: TRBV28; size: NA; CDR3: CASRLAVPGETQYF; DNA: TGTGCCAGCAGATTAGCGGTCCCCGGGGAGACCCAGTACTTC
J: TRBJ1-2; D: NA; V: TRBV30; size: once; CDR3: CAWSVNVALYTF; DNA: TGTGCCTGGAGTGTAAATGTGGCCCTCTACACCTTC
J: TRBJ2-5; D: NA; V: TRBV2; size: NA; CDR3: CASSDGRSAIETQYF; DNA: TGTGCCAGCAGTGATGGCCGGAGCGCAATAGAGACCCAGTACTTC
J: TRBJ1-1; D: TRBD1; V: TRBV19; size: NA; CDR3: CASSETGGKTEAFF; DNA: TGTGCCAGTAGTGAGACAGGGGGTAAGACTGAAGCTTTCTTT
J: TRBJ1-1; D: NA; V: TRBV12-2; size: NA; CDR3: CASRLDKEGQGAPRTEAFF; DNA: TGTGCAAGTCGCTTAGATAAAGAAGGACAGGGGGCCCCAAGAACTGAAGCTTTCTTT
J: TRBJ2-1; D: TRBD2; V: TRBV27; size: NA; CDR3: CASRGLAGGETYNEQFF; DNA: TGTGCCAGCAGGGGACTAGCGGGAGGGGAGACATACAATGAGCAGTTCTTC
J: TRBJ1-4; D: NA; V: TRBV19; size: NA; CDR3: CASCQQGYNEKLFF; DNA: TGTGCCAGCTGCCAACAGGGATATAATGAAAAACTGTTTTTT
J: TRBJ1-1; D: TRBD1; V: TRBV4-1; size: NA; CDR3: CASSRGQGTEAFF; DNA: TGCGCCAGCAGCCGCGGACAGGGAACTGAAGCTTTCTTT
J: TRBJ2-1; D: TRBD2; V: TRBV7-2; size: NA; CDR3: CASSSRLAGVRNEQFF; DNA: TGTGCCAGCAGCTCCCGACTAGCGGGAGTTCGGAATGAGCAGTTCTTC
J: TRBJ1-4; D: NA; V: TRBV3-1/TRBV3-2; size: NA; CDR3: CASSQISGASEKLFF; DNA: TGTGCCAGCAGCCAAATCTCGGGTGCTTCCGAAAAACTGTTTTTT
J: TRBJ2-1; D: NA; V: TRBV3-1/TRBV3-2; size: NA; CDR3: CASSQDRGRFGSVGEQFF; DNA: TGTGCCAGCAGCCAAGACCGAGGTCGCTTCGGGTCCGTCGGGGAGCAGTTCTTC
J: TRBJ2-1; D: TRBD2; V: TRBV7-3; size: NA; CDR3: CASSRGLAGPNEQFF; DNA: TGTGCCAGCAGCCGAGGACTAGCGGGCCCCAATGAGCAGTTCTTC
J: TRBJ2-1; D: TRBD2; V: TRBV28; size: NA; CDR3: CASRRSGRAIGEQFF; DNA: TGTGCCAGCAGACGTAGCGGGAGGGCTATCGGGGAGCAGTTCTTC
J: TRBJ1-2; D: NA; V: TRBV10-3; size: NA; CDR3: CAISDRENYGYTF; DNA: TGTGCCATCAGTGACAGGGAAAACTATGGCTACACCTTC
J: TRBJ2-3; D: TRBD2; V: TRBV7-3; size: NA; CDR3: CASSLNPSGSTDTQYF; DNA: TGTGCCAGCAGCTTAAACCCTAGCGGGAGCACAGATACGCAGTATTTT
J: TRBJ2-1; D: TRBD1; V: TRBV7-3; size: NA; CDR3: CASSTRTGGPSSYNEQFF; DNA: TGTGCCAGCAGCACTCGGACAGGGGGCCCCAGCTCCTACAATGAGCAGTTCTTC
J: TRBJ1-3; D: NA; V: TRBV7-6; size: NA; CDR3: CASSPTVSGNTIYF; DNA: TGTGCCAGCAGCCCGACAGTCTCTGGAAACACCATATATTTT
J: TRBJ1-5; D: NA; V: TRBV28; size: NA; CDR3: CASSRQGEGNQPQHF; DNA: TGTGCCAGCAGCAGACAAGGGGAGGGCAATCAGCCCCAGCATTTT
J: TRBJ1-6; D: TRBD1; V: TRBV6-6; size: NA; CDR3: CASSLVIQGASYNSPLHF; DNA: TGTGCCAGCAGTCTTGTCATACAGGGGGCCTCCTATAATTCACCCCTCCACTTT
J: TRBJ1-6; D: NA; V: TRBV5-5; size: NA; CDR3: CASSLGQGGSPLHF; DNA: TGTGCCAGCAGCTTGGGGCAGGGTGGTTCACCCCTCCACTTT
J: TRBJ1-5; D: NA; V: TRBV27; size: NA; CDR3: CASSSFGTGNQPQHF; DNA: TGTGCCAGCAGTTCCTTCGGTACGGGCAATCAGCCCCAGCATTTT
J: TRBJ1-1; D: NA; V: TRBV19; size: NA; CDR3: CASSIDHRDEAFF; DNA: TGTGCCAGTAGTATAGATCACAGAGATGAAGCTTTCTTT
J: TRBJ1-2; D: TRBD1; V: TRBV7-3; size: NA; CDR3: CASSSQGVGYGYTF; DNA: TGTGCCAGCAGCTCTCAGGGGGTCGGGTATGGCTACACCTTC
J: TRBJ1-2; D: NA; V: TRBV5-4; size: NA; CDR3: CASSLDSWGYTF; DNA: TGTGCCAGCAGCTTGGACAGCTGGGGCTACACCTTC
J: TRBJ2-7; D: NA; V: TRBV7-9; size: NA; CDR3: CASSLELVGEQYF; DNA: TGTGCCAGCAGCTTAGAATTAGTCGGGGAGCAGTACTTC
J: TRBJ1-2; D: NA; V: TRBV11-2; size: NA; CDR3: CASSLRNYGYTF; DNA: TGTGCCAGCAGCTTGAGGAACTATGGCTACACCTTC
J: TRBJ2-1; D: TRBD1; V: TRBV7-3; size: NA; CDR3: CASSQAPGQGNEQFF; DNA: TGTGCCAGCAGCCAGGCCCCGGGACAGGGGAATGAGCAGTTCTTC
J: TRBJ2-7; D: TRBD1; V: TRBV30; size: few; CDR3: CAWVTGGYEQYF; DNA: TGTGCCTGGGTGACAGGGGGGTACGAGCAGTACTTC
J: TRBJ1-2; D: NA; V: TRBV28; size: NA; CDR3: CASTVRQNYGYTF; DNA: TGTGCCAGCACCGTTAGACAGAACTATGGCTACACCTTC
J: TRBJ1-2; D: NA; V: TRBV28; size: NA; CDR3: CASSLRGAHYYGYTF; DNA: TGTGCCAGCAGTTTGCGGGGGGCTCACTACTATGGCTACACCTTC
J: TRBJ1-1; D: NA; V: TRBV10-3; size: NA; CDR3: CAIRVLADTEAFF; DNA: TGTGCCATCAGGGTTCTGGCGGACACTGAAGCTTTCTTT
J: TRBJ2-7; D: NA; V: TRBV20-1; size: NA; CDR3: CSATGAGEQYF; DNA: TGCAGTGCTACAGGGGCCGGGGAGCAGTACTTC
J: TRBJ2-7; D: NA; V: TRBV5-1; size: NA; CDR3: CASSFYQTSYEQYF; DNA: TGCGCCAGCAGCTTCTACCAAACCTCCTACGAGCAGTACTTC
J: TRBJ1-1; D: NA; V: TRBV10-3; size: NA; CDR3: CAISVGKGDTEAFF; DNA: TGTGCCATCAGTGTAGGAAAGGGGGACACTGAAGCTTTCTTT
J: TRBJ2-1; D: TRBD1; V: TRBV27; size: NA; CDR3: CASVHGTGPYNEQFF; DNA: TGTGCCAGCGTTCACGGGACAGGCCCCTACAATGAGCAGTTCTTC
J: TRBJ2-7; D: TRBD1; V: TRBV30; size: NA; CDR3: CALGTGAYYEQYF; DNA: TGTGCGTTGGGGACAGGGGCTTACTACGAGCAGTACTTC
J: TRBJ1-6; D: NA; V: TRBV6-1; size: NA; CDR3: CASSGPPVRTRVEPLHF; DNA: TGTGCCAGCAGTGGGCCGCCAGTAAGGACACGGGTGGAGCCCCTCCACTTT
J: TRBJ2-6; D: TRBD2; V: TRBV29-1; size: NA; CDR3: CSVHGTSGTGANVLTF; DNA: TGCAGCGTCCACGGGACTAGCGGGACTGGGGCCAACGTCCTGACTTTC
J: TRBJ1-2; D: TRBD1; V: TRBV3-1/TRBV3-2; size: NA; CDR3: CASSQGRMDRAYGYTF; DNA: TGTGCCAGCAGCCAAGGGAGGATGGACAGGGCCTATGGCTACACCTTC